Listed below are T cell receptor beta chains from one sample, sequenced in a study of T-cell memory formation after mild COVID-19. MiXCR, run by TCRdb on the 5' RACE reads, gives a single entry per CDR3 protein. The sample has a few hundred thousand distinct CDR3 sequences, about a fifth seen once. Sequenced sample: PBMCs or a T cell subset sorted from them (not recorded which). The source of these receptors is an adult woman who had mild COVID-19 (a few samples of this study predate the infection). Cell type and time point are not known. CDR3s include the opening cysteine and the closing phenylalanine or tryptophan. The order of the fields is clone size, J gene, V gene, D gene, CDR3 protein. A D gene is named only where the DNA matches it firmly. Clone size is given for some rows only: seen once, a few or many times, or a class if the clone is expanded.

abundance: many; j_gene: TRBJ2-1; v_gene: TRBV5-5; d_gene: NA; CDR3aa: CASSLELGGVNEQFF
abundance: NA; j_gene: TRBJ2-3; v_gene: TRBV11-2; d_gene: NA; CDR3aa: CASSTRTLASTDTQYF
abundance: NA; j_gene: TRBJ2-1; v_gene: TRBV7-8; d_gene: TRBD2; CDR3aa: CASSPTGLAGEQFF
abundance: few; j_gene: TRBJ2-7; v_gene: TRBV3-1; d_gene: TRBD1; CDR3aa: CASSQAPGQPYEQYF
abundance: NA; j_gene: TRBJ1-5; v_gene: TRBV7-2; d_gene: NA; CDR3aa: CASSTRAGDQPQHF
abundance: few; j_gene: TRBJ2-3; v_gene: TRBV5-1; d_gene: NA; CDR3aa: CASSAPSPISGFRTDTQYF
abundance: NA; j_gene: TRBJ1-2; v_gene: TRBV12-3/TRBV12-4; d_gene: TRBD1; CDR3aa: CASSLEGQGINTF
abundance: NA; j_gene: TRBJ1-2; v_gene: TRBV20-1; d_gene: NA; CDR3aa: CSARDARNYGYTF
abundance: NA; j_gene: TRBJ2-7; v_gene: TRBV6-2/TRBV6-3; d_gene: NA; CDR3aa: CASSYGRPPSAYEQYF
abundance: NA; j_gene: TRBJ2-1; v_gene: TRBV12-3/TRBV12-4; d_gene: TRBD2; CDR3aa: CASSPFSGRAERNEQFF
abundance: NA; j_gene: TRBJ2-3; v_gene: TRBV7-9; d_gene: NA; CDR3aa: CASGTPSRGQYF
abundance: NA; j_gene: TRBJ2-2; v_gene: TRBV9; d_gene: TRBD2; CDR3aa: CASAPRPGGATGELFF
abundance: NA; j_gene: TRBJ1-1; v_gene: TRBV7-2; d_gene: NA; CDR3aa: CASSLGSGTFSEAFF
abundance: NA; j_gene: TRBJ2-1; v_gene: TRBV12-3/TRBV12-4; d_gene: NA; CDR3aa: CASSSRASVGAHEQFF
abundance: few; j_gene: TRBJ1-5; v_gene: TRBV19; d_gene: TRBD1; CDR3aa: CASSMALGTGGTQPQHF
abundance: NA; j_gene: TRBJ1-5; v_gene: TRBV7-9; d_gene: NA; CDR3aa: CASSFPSQPQHF
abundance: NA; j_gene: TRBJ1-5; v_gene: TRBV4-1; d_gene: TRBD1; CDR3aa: CASSRSGTGGGPQHF
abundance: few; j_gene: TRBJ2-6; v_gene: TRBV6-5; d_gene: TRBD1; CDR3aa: CASRTTGAASGANVLTF
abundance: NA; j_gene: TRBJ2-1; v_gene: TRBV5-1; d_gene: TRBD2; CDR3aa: CASILAGGNNEQFF
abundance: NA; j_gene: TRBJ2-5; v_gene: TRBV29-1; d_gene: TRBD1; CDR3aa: CSVSGDREPRRETQYF
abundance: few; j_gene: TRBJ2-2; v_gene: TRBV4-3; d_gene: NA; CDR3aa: CASSPHEGNTGELFF
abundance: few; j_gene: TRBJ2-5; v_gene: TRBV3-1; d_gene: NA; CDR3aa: CASSQVDGDQETQYF
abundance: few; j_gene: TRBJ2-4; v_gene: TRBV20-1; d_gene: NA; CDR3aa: CSGRLGSADIQYF
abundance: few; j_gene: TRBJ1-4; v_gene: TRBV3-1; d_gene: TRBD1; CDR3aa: CASSQEDRVRANEKLFF
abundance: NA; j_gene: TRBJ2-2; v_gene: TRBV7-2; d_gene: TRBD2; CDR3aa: CASRRLAGPGELFF
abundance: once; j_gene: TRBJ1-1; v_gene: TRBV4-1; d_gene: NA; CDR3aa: CASSQEWPENTEAFF
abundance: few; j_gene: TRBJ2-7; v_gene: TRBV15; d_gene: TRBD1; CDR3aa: CATSRDRAANYEQYF
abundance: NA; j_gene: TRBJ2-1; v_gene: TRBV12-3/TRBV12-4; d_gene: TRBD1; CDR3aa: CASTPTGAVYNEQFF
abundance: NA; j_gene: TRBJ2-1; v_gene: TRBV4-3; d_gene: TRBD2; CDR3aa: CASSQSREVYNEQFF
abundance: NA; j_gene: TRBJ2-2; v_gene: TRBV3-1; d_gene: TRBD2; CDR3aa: CASSQGLIAGTNTGELFF
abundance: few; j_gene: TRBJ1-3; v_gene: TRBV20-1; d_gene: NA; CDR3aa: CSAKGQETSGNTIYF
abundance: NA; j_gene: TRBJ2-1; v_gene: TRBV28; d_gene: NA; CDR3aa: CASSLWRGDYNEQFF
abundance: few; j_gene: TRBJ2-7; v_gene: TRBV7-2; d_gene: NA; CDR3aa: CASSAVQTGFVYEQYF
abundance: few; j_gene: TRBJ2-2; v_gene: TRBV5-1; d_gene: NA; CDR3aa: CASSNLGTDVGELFF
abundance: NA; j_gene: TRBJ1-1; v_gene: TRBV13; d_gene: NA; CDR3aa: CASSPTGDWDTEAFF